A selection of T cell receptor beta chains follows, all from one sample in a study of T cell responses to AZD1222 COVID-19 vaccine. Method: immunoSEQ multiplex PCR; TCRdb's copy keeps in-frame clones and lacks some. Of 140,000 to 150,000 clones listed, about 92% are singletons. Sequencing used peripheral blood, obtained 28 days after the second AZD1222 dose. These receptors originate from an adult who received the AZD1222 COVID-19 vaccine. CDR3s include the opening cysteine and the closing phenylalanine or tryptophan. D genes are given only for firm matches.

cdr3_length d_call v_call cdr3_aa
15 - TRBV24-1 CATSDPPDSTDTQYF
16 TRBD1 TRBV2 CASRRPGTGTNTEAFF
14 - TRBV6-6 CASSYDRLYQPQHF
13 - TRBV5-5 CASSFSGFTEAFF
14 - TRBV15 CATSTRSTNEKLFF
18 TRBD2 TRBV4-3 CASSQDYSGRAITDTQYF
17 - TRBV7-8 CASSQTEFRTFYQPQHF
13 - TRBV6-1 CASSDTGSYEQYF
17 TRBD2 TRBV4-2 CASSLTGTSGDSYEQYF
15 - TRBV28 CASSPSAPYTNEQFF
13 TRBD1 TRBV7-2 CASSWTGTTEAFF
15 - TRBV27 CASSRQYTHTGELFF
17 - TRBV5-4 CASSWGASGGATGELFF
17 TRBD2 TRBV5-8 CASSQRRLAGGFNEQFF
15 - TRBV4-1 CASSQDPTSYNEQFF
16 - TRBV5-1 CASSLARAGRVTEAFF
14 - TRBV19 CASRPTQGGQPQHF
15 TRBD2 TRBV7-6 CASSPPGLAQDTQYF
16 TRBD2 TRBV3-1/TRBV3-2 CASSPGTSPFSYEQYF
14 TRBD1 TRBV18 CASSIRDSYNEQFF
13 - TRBV4-1 CASSQDQAQPQHF
16 - TRBV13 CASSATWGGGDAEAFF
14 - TRBV12-5 CASGIINSGNTIYF
14 - TRBV28 CASSLGGGRTEAFF
14 - TRBV6-5 CASRGRGDTGELFF
15 - TRBV25-1 CASSAGLYMNTEAFF
13 TRBD1 TRBV7-9 CASSLGTADGYTF
13 - TRBV19 CASSNSRATEAFF
14 - TRBV7-2 CASTLGAGSYEQYF
17 TRBD1 TRBV28 CASSLSFPGGPNTEQFF
15 - TRBV10-3 CAISESPGWVPEAFF
15 - TRBV6-1 CASSDDRGTNEKLFF
12 - TRBV24-1 CATSDYGLEQFF
13 - TRBV9 CASSGWSNTEAFF
11 - TRBV18 CASRLEETQYF
15 - TRBV6-2/TRBV6-3 CASSYSNRRNQPQHF
14 - TRBV19 CASSIEVMNTEAFF
12 - TRBV7-9 CASSLSSGELFF
14 TRBD1 TRBV6-5 CASRITGESEKLFF
15 - TRBV19 CASSMRGASNQPQHF
14 - TRBV3-1/TRBV3-2 CASSLKTGTVPQHF
14 - TRBV19 CASSKNGVYNEQFF
15 TRBD1 TRBV5-1 CASSLATGSGNTIYF
14 - TRBV11-2 CASSSTSSGNTIYF
13 - TRBV11-2 CASGTVLYNEQFF
15 - TRBV27 CASRPSDRDNSPLHF
15 - TRBV14 CASRPWTGETYEQYF
15 - TRBV6-6 CASSHETASTSEAFF
15 TRBD1 TRBV15 CATSRDRGSLGPQHF
16 TRBD1 TRBV18 CASSLEGTGGTDTQYF
20 - TRBV18 CASSRIPFTGSGHPYTEAFF